These T cell receptor beta chains were read from a single sample in a study of cytomegalovirus exposure and HLA in healthy donors. Assay: immunoSEQ multiplex PCR; the TCRdb copy retains only in-frame clones and omits some. Here the sample spans around 180,000 clones, roughly 80% being singletons. Sequencing was performed on PBMCs. The source of these receptors is a male donor in good health and CMV-seronegative. Both conserved end residues are part of each CDR3. The order of the fields is CDR3 protein, CDR3 DNA, J gene, D gene, V gene, clone size. The D gene is left open where the match is weak. Size is stated for part of the rows, as once, few or many counts, or as a class when the clone is expanded.

CDR3: CASTLDRWETEAFF
DNA: TGTGCCAGTACCCTAGACAGGTGGGAAACTGAAGCTTTCTTT
J: TRBJ1-1
D: NA
V: TRBV19
size: NA

CDR3: CASSVEGARTNYGYTF
DNA: TGTGCCAGCAGCGTAGAGGGGGCGCGGACCAACTATGGCTACACCTTC
J: TRBJ1-2
D: TRBD1
V: TRBV9
size: NA

CDR3: CASSLRGQGTNEQYF
DNA: TGTGCCAGCAGTCTGCGCGGACAGGGTACCAACGAGCAGTACTTC
J: TRBJ2-7
D: TRBD1
V: TRBV6-5
size: NA

CDR3: CASSLFGGSKGQGSTGELFF
DNA: TGTGCCAGCAGTTTATTCGGTGGCAGCAAAGGACAGGGGTCCACCGGGGAGCTGTTTTTT
J: TRBJ2-2
D: TRBD1
V: TRBV27
size: NA

CDR3: CASSLLASGAYNEQFF
DNA: TGTGCCAGCAGCTTACTTGCTAGCGGGGCCTACAATGAGCAGTTCTTC
J: TRBJ2-1
D: TRBD2
V: TRBV7-2
size: NA

CDR3: CASSEALAGNIQYF
DNA: TGTGCCAGCAGCGAAGCACTAGCGGGAAACATTCAGTACTTC
J: TRBJ2-4
D: TRBD2
V: TRBV2
size: NA

CDR3: CASSYTDTTLEAFF
DNA: TGTGCCAGCAGTTACACGGACACCACCCTTGAAGCTTTCTTT
J: TRBJ1-1
D: NA
V: TRBV6-5
size: NA

CDR3: CASSPVVGDSGANVLTF
DNA: TGTGCCAGCTCACCAGTCGTCGGTGACTCTGGGGCCAACGTCCTGACTTTC
J: TRBJ2-6
D: NA
V: TRBV18
size: NA

CDR3: CASSYSAGETTEAFF
DNA: TGTGCCAGCAGTTATTCTGCCGGGGAGACCACTGAAGCTTTCTTT
J: TRBJ1-1
D: NA
V: TRBV6-5
size: NA

CDR3: CAISASIGQGNNEQYF
DNA: TGTGCCATCAGCGCCTCCATTGGACAGGGGAACAACGAGCAGTACTTC
J: TRBJ2-7
D: TRBD1
V: TRBV10-3
size: NA

CDR3: CASSTGTGFEKLFF
DNA: TGTGCCAGCAGCACCGGGACAGGGTTTGAAAAGCTGTTTTTT
J: TRBJ1-4
D: TRBD1
V: TRBV27
size: once

CDR3: CASSLGTGVDTEAFF
DNA: TGCGCCAGCAGCTTGGGGACAGGGGTGGATACTGAAGCTTTCTTT
J: TRBJ1-1
D: TRBD1
V: TRBV5-1
size: NA

CDR3: CASSYSTQGNQPQHF
DNA: TGTGCCAGCAGTTACTCGACTCAGGGGAATCAGCCCCAGCATTTT
J: TRBJ1-5
D: NA
V: TRBV6-6
size: NA

CDR3: CASFGVAAVNEQFF
DNA: TGTGCCAGCTTCGGAGTAGCGGCCGTCAATGAGCAGTTCTTC
J: TRBJ2-1
D: NA
V: TRBV28
size: once

CDR3: CASSVIGQGNSPLHF
DNA: TGTGCCAGCAGTGTAATCGGACAGGGTAATTCACCCCTCCACTTT
J: TRBJ1-6
D: TRBD1
V: TRBV6-1
size: NA

CDR3: CASMLGTGVYSPLHF
DNA: TGTGCCAGCATGCTCGGGACAGGGGTTTACTCACCCCTCCACTTT
J: TRBJ1-6
D: TRBD1
V: TRBV28
size: NA

CDR3: CASSAPRATDTQYF
DNA: TGTGCCAGCAGCGCCCCGAGGGCAACAGATACGCAGTATTTT
J: TRBJ2-3
D: NA
V: TRBV9
size: NA

CDR3: CASSYSGGDYNEQFF
DNA: TGTGCCAGCAGTTACTCAGGGGGAGACTACAATGAGCAGTTCTTC
J: TRBJ2-1
D: NA
V: TRBV6-5
size: few

CDR3: CSVQRTGSEQYF
DNA: TGCAGCGTTCAACGAACAGGGAGCGAGCAGTACTTC
J: TRBJ2-7
D: NA
V: TRBV29-1
size: NA

CDR3: CASSLDRLNTEAFF
DNA: TGTGCCAGCAGCTTGGATAGACTAAACACTGAAGCTTTCTTT
J: TRBJ1-1
D: NA
V: TRBV5-4
size: few

CDR3: CASSLGTGTGNTEAFF
DNA: TGTGCCAGCAGTTTAGGGACAGGGACTGGGAACACTGAAGCTTTCTTT
J: TRBJ1-1
D: TRBD1
V: TRBV28
size: NA

CDR3: CASSWTGDQPQHF
DNA: TGTGCCAGCAGCTGGACAGGGGATCAGCCCCAGCATTTT
J: TRBJ1-5
D: TRBD1
V: TRBV5-5
size: NA

CDR3: CASSQFTGGSYEQYF
DNA: TGCGCCAGCAGCCAATTCACAGGGGGTAGCTACGAGCAGTACTTC
J: TRBJ2-7
D: TRBD1
V: TRBV4-1
size: few

CDR3: CASSLIAVRVSYNEQFF
DNA: TGTGCCAGCAGCTTGATTGCGGTTAGAGTCTCCTACAATGAGCAGTTCTTC
J: TRBJ2-1
D: NA
V: TRBV7-9
size: NA

CDR3: CASSLDLTGDNEKLFF
DNA: TGTGCCAGCAGCCTTGACCTGACAGGGGACAATGAAAAACTGTTTTTT
J: TRBJ1-4
D: TRBD1
V: TRBV5-4
size: NA

CDR3: CASSLDRTGGFWADTQYF
DNA: TGTGCCAGCAGCTTAGACCGGACAGGGGGTTTTTGGGCAGATACGCAGTATTTT
J: TRBJ2-3
D: TRBD1
V: TRBV7-2
size: NA

CDR3: CASSVALGTGGVGNTIYF
DNA: TGTGCCAGCAGCGTAGCTCTTGGGACAGGGGGCGTTGGAAACACCATATATTTT
J: TRBJ1-3
D: TRBD1
V: TRBV9
size: NA

CDR3: CASSPGRGFNQPQHF
DNA: TGTGCCAGCTCACCAGGGAGGGGCTTCAATCAGCCCCAGCATTTT
J: TRBJ1-5
D: NA
V: TRBV18
size: NA

CDR3: CASSQEGVGGSRAQQYF
DNA: TGCGCCAGCAGCCAAGAAGGGGTCGGCGGGAGTAGGGCCCAGCAGTACTTC
J: TRBJ2-7
D: TRBD2
V: TRBV4-1
size: NA

CDR3: CASSDLDRLLGNTIYF
DNA: TGTGCCAGCAGTGACTTAGACAGACTCCTCGGAAACACCATATATTTT
J: TRBJ1-3
D: NA
V: TRBV6-4
size: NA

CDR3: CASSFSRDRGSSYEQYF
DNA: TGTGCCAGCAGTTTCTCGCGGGACAGGGGGAGCTCCTACGAGCAGTACTTC
J: TRBJ2-7
D: TRBD1
V: TRBV28
size: NA

CDR3: CASSLTGLAPNEQYF
DNA: TGTGCCAGCAGCTTAACTGGACTAGCTCCCAACGAGCAGTACTTC
J: TRBJ2-7
D: TRBD2
V: TRBV7-3
size: NA

CDR3: CASSDTSAEYNEQFF
DNA: TGTGCCAGCAGTGACACTAGCGCGGAATACAATGAGCAGTTCTTC
J: TRBJ2-1
D: TRBD2
V: TRBV6-1
size: NA

CDR3: CASSQGSGASYEQYF
DNA: TGCGCCAGCAGCCAAGGTAGCGGGGCGTCCTACGAGCAGTACTTC
J: TRBJ2-7
D: TRBD2
V: TRBV4-3
size: NA

CDR3: CASSLAHRDSYEQYF
DNA: TGTGCCAGCAGCTTAGCCCACAGGGACTCCTACGAGCAGTACTTC
J: TRBJ2-7
D: NA
V: TRBV11-3
size: NA

CDR3: CASSLTHGTGVTTDTQYF
DNA: TGTGCCAGCAGCCTTACACACGGGACAGGGGTAACCACAGATACGCAGTATTTT
J: TRBJ2-3
D: TRBD1
V: TRBV4-2
size: once

CDR3: CASSLPGGLTEAFF
DNA: TGTGCCAGCAGCTTACCAGGGGGCCTCACTGAAGCTTTCTTT
J: TRBJ1-1
D: TRBD1
V: TRBV7-2
size: NA

CDR3: CASSDASGTIYEQYF
DNA: TGTGCCAGCAGTGACGCTAGCGGGACTATCTACGAGCAGTACTTC
J: TRBJ2-7
D: TRBD2
V: TRBV2
size: NA

CDR3: CASSTGTGGIGELFF
DNA: TGTGCCAGCAGCACGGGGACAGGGGGCATCGGGGAGCTGTTTTTT
J: TRBJ2-2
D: TRBD1
V: TRBV13
size: once

CDR3: CASSEGQYYEQYF
DNA: TGTGCCAGCAGCGAAGGACAGTACTACGAGCAGTACTTC
J: TRBJ2-7
D: NA
V: TRBV9
size: NA

CDR3: CASSLTRDRGRNSPLHF
DNA: TGTGCCAGCAGTCTGACCCGGGACAGGGGACGGAATTCACCCCTCCACTTT
J: TRBJ1-6
D: TRBD1
V: TRBV27
size: few

CDR3: CASRPGQWNYGYTF
DNA: TGTGCCAGCAGACCGGGACAGTGGAACTATGGCTACACCTTC
J: TRBJ1-2
D: TRBD1
V: TRBV6-5
size: NA

CDR3: CASSLAARGTGGANVLTF
DNA: TGTGCCAGCAGCTTAGCGGCCAGGGGGACCGGAGGGGCCAACGTCCTGACTTTC
J: TRBJ2-6
D: TRBD1
V: TRBV7-9
size: NA

CDR3: CASSLGSFGELFF
DNA: TGTGCCAGCAGCTTGGGCAGCTTCGGGGAGCTGTTTTTT
J: TRBJ2-2
D: NA
V: TRBV7-2
size: NA

CDR3: CASGSGSYGYTF
DNA: TGTGCCAGCGGTTCAGGGTCCTATGGCTACACCTTC
J: TRBJ1-2
D: NA
V: TRBV6-6
size: NA

CDR3: CSVEGGGTGLARTGELFF
DNA: TGCAGCGTTGAGGGAGGCGGGACAGGGCTAGCAAGGACCGGGGAGCTGTTTTTT
J: TRBJ2-2
D: TRBD1
V: TRBV29-1
size: NA

CDR3: CASSLSLPGQGHYHYGYTF
DNA: TGTGCCAGCAGCTTGTCCCTACCGGGACAGGGCCATTACCACTATGGCTACACCTTC
J: TRBJ1-2
D: TRBD1
V: TRBV5-6
size: NA

CDR3: CASSRGLAGTSPQDTQYF
DNA: TGTGCCAGCAGCCGAGGACTAGCGGGTACAAGCCCCCAAGATACGCAGTATTTT
J: TRBJ2-3
D: TRBD2
V: TRBV4-2
size: few

CDR3: CASSFDRGNTIYF
DNA: TGTGCCAGCAGCTTCGACAGGGGAAACACCATATATTTT
J: TRBJ1-3
D: NA
V: TRBV11-3
size: NA